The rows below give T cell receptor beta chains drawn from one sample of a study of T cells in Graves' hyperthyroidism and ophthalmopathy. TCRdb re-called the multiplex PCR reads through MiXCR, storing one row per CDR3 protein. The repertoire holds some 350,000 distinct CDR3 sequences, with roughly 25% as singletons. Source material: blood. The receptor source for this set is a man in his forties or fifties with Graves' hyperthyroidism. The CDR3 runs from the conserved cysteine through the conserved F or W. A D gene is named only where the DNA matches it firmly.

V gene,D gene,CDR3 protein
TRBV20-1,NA,CSAPGTPSTDTQYF
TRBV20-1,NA,CSARRDGSSYNSPLHF
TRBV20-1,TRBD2,CSASGLAGGAARSQETQYF
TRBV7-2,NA,CASSLEDRSEAFF
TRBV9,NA,CASTQGLLEETQYF
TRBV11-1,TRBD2,CASSVMTSGKYNEQFF
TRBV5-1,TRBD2,CASSLWRRREAQETQYF
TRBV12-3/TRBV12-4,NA,CASTLPLRDTQYF
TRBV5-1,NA,CASSLDQGGTDTQYF
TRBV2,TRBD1,CASNSGTGSYEQYF
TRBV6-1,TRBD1,CASRTGDDTNEQFF
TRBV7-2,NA,CASSLAATDYEQYF
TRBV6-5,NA,CASSYPLRAANTEAFF
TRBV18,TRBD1,CASSPRTTGLNTEAFF